The clone carrying this T cell receptor (beta chain) was seen more than once but under ten times. This entry belongs to a study of CD8 T cells in ankylosing spondylitis. This CDR3 is built from 14 residues. V shed 2 bases and J shed 3 bases, with 8 bases lying between them. From germline, CDR1 is SEHNR and CDR2 FQNEAQ (reference sequence). MiXCR was run by TCRdb on the 5' RACE reads, yielding one entry per CDR3 protein. This table has hundreds of thousands of distinct CDR3 sequences, 30% to 35% appearing once. This sequence was found in a male donor with ankylosing spondylitis or in good health (not recorded which). Sequencing used blood, either unsorted or a sorted T cell fraction (not recorded which). The rearrangement joins TRBV7-9 to TRBJ1-5, with D maybe TRBD1 (5 bases). The CDR3 region is CASSLSGYNQPQHF. CDR3 nucleotide sequence: TGTGCCAGCAGCTTATCAGGGTACAATCAGCCCCAGCATTTT.